This T cell receptor (beta chain) came from a study of beta chain features in type 1 diabetes. Overall study results and limits: TCRB CDR3 length was moderately but significantly reduced in all four CD4+ subsets of Type 1 diabetes patients.

On this clone: Its target is not known.

The investigators reverse transcribed all of the isolated RNA, so they sequenced expressed TCRB transcripts. The protocol was immunoSEQ multiplex PCR, while the TCRdb copy is restricted to in-frame clones and leaves out a portion. The sample includes 150,000 to 190,000 clones, 10% seen only once; the top ten take approximately 0.5%. Germline V gives CDR1 SNHLY, CDR2 FYNNEI. This CDR3 is 14 amino acids long. Unmatched junction bases numbered 4, after V lost 7 bases and J lost 3 bases. The source of this sequence is a man aged 30 to 39 with type 1 diabetes. What was sequenced was central memory CD4+ T cells from blood. V is TRBV2 and J is TRBJ2-5; 11 bases fit TRBD2. The CDR3 sequence is CASNELAGEETQYF. The DNA for the CDR3 is TGTGCCAGCAACGAACTAGCGGGAGAAGAGACCCAGTACTTC.